This T cell receptor (beta chain) came from a study of cytomegalovirus exposure and HLA in healthy donors (dated by TCRdb to 2016 to 2017). Some background on the complete study: In an earlier analysis of approximately 500 of the donors, 250 to 350 Gb of sequence data and about 110 million unique TCR beta sequences from roughly 200 million T cells were reported. An early release that covered about 640 HLA-typed donors contained about 300 gigabases of sequencing data and tens of millions of unique TCR sequences. Of the roughly 410 genotyped donors, more than 75% were placed in the genetic ancestry cluster associated with self-reported Caucasian donors. Typing coverage differed by locus: A, B, C, DRB1 and DQB1 were typed in roughly 620-640 donors, DQA1 in 522, DPA1 in approximately 610, and DPB1 in around 440. Besides the first cohort of 666 subjects, a separate validation cohort made up of 120 different subjects was used. To decide whether each TCR beta V gene segment behaved as functional or pseudogenic, an earlier analysis of fewer than 750 of the donors relied on high-throughput TCR beta sequencing. The study was designed to test whether signatures of past pathogen exposure could be identified by cataloging public T cell receptors. The study used immunosequencing to profile the T cell repertoires of some 600 subjects and linked those repertoires to cytomegalovirus serostatus. All discovery cohort repertoires had been generated using a single sequencing platform. Donor age, sex, ethnicity and CMV serostatus were collected together with the repertoire data. Class I and class II HLA loci were covered by the typing at four-digit resolution. Across approximately 420 genotyped donors of the cohort, an average of about 250,000 unique TCR beta nucleotide sequences per donor were sequenced, and approximately 17% of those sequences were non-productive. To predict cytomegalovirus infection status, the study brought together high-throughput TCR immunosequencing, statistical association of individual TCRs with disease status, and machine learning. In the later analysis, no new phenotypic data were used to find candidate immune exposures; instead, reliance was placed on TCR beta sequences and their occurrence across donors. Roughly five DR-DQ haplotypes were handled as single units for association and clustering because linkage in the cohort was strong. A later genetic analysis used genome-wide SNP genotypes for 398 of the 666 donors, treating that subset as a discovery cohort. To study patterns of TCR occurrence, a later analysis re-analyzed previously published TCR beta repertoires from 666 donors and added high-resolution HLA genotyping.

Of note for this clone: Its binding antigen is unknown. The input lacks base qualities; no much larger clone sits a single base away.

The research as a whole found: Presence/absence analyses assumed roughly uniform sequencing depth across donors, an assumption that may not hold. Because HLA typing was unavailable for some donors at each locus, only the typed subset was used in association tests. A later analysis associated approximately 17,000 TCR beta sequences with specific HLA alleles at a false discovery rate of 0.05. While some public TCRs were present in many individuals, most TCR sequences turned up only very rarely across donors. In an earlier analysis of 587 of the donors, most TCR beta V segments were observed in productive rearrangements about 87% or about 30% of the time, broadly matching IMGT annotations. The sequencing pipeline was judged likely to have produced a cluster of highly shared sequence variants as a technical artifact. The authors suggested that the approach could potentially be generalized to other disease states and immunological phenotypes. The study gave a list of more than 150 TCR beta chains associated with cytomegalovirus. About 17 rarely observed V segments, including chromosome 9 orphons, were excluded from the earlier analysis of approximately 500 of the donors because counts were too low. Cytomegalovirus status was reported to be diagnosed by the classifier with high specificity and sensitivity in both the original and validation cohorts. In a later analysis, the rate of TCR association differed among HLA loci, with DRB1 alleles having the most associated TCRs and HLA-C alleles having the fewest. In a later genetic analysis, a missense DCLRE1C variant was associated with V-gene and J-gene trimming of TCR beta chains, and the association was replicated in an independent cohort. A later genetic analysis reported fewer N-insertions in productive TCRs among donors in an Asian-associated ancestry cluster than the roughly 670-donor mean. Some IMGT-functional V segments, including TRBV6-2 and TRBV6-3, could not be told apart with the 87-base-pair reads, so those segments were excluded. In a later analysis, several top co-occurrence clusters were reported to appear linked to parvovirus B19, influenza, CMV and Epstein-Barr virus. In this cohort, only TCR beta chains were sequenced, and detectable features were limited by the absence of alpha or paired-chain data. Most CMV-associated TCR beta chains appeared to be HLA-restricted in a later analysis, and the HLA associations seemed to be driven largely by CMV exposure. CMV serostatus was the only immune exposure information available for the cohort. In a later analysis, HLA-associated TCR beta chains were found to be more clonally expanded and to have lower generation probabilities than equally common non-associated chains. When HLA alleles, especially DR and DQ, strongly co-occurred, attributing TCR associations to individual alleles was difficult. A few of the identified cytomegalovirus-associated TCR beta chains were confirmed in vitro to be specific for cytomegalovirus antigens. Linkage disequilibrium might explain the correlated functional status among segregating V segments, but an unknown experimental factor could not be ruled out. A further reported finding was that TCR beta sequences accurately predicted the HLA-A and HLA-B alleles for most subjects in the first cohort.

The junction shows trimming of 2 bases on V and 9 bases on J, plus 7 bases between the germline ends. There are 12 amino acids in the CDR3, from cysteine to phenylalanine inclusive. Kept here is only the CDR3 DNA, which spans 36 bases and is read in frame from base 1. Reading the germline V gene gives CDR1 MDHEN and CDR2 SYDVKM. Libraries came from the immunoSEQ multiplex PCR assay. The multiplex PCR relied on a mix of 60 forward primers for TCR Vbeta segments and 13 reverse primers for TCR Jbeta segments. Amplification of the CDR3 region of rearranged TCR beta genes was performed with a multiplex PCR assay on genomic DNA. The Illumina HiSeq System was used to sequence the amplified TCR beta libraries as 87-base-pair reads. The paper's processing steps were these. A later analysis tallied tens of millions of unique TCR beta chains across the 660 or so repertoires, and about 10 million of those chains were shared by two or more donors. Raw reads were error-corrected and collapsed into unique sequences by a nearest-neighbor algorithm in which closely related sequences were merged to remove PCR and sequencing errors. To assign V, D and J gene segments, CDR3 sequences were aligned to IMGT reference sequences. For a sequence to be retained, a match of at least six nucleotides was required to both a V gene segment and a J gene segment. A rearrangement was called productive if the CDR3 had no stop codons and remained in frame with V and J, and every other rearrangement was called non-productive. CDR3 was defined by IMGT convention, running from the second conserved V-encoded cysteine to the conserved J-encoded phenylalanine. The earlier analysis of about 530 of the donors excluded any sequence lacking an unambiguous match to a single V gene segment. An earlier analysis of about 600 of the donors called V segments functional above 56.7% productive rearrangements and segregating when the between-donor standard deviation exceeded 5%. To diagnose cytomegalovirus status from the catalog of TCR beta chain sequences, a statistical classification framework was built. A later analysis assigned V and J genes by comparing TCR nucleotide sequences with IMGT/GENE-DB human TR gene sequences. The TCRdist pipeline was used in a later analysis to assign CDR3 sequences and most-parsimonious VDJ recombination scenarios. In a later analysis, each TCR beta chain was defined by its CDR3 amino acid sequence together with its V-gene family, and reads without a unique V-gene family were excluded. As a way to deal with suspected cross-contamination and a sequencing artifact, a later analysis dropped hundreds of nucleotide sequences that were highly shared and had low generation probability. For each public chain, a later analysis derived a clonal expansion index from normalized ranks of inferred template counts within each repertoire. In a later analysis, generation probabilities were computed with a VDJ recombination model fitted to out-of-frame rearrangements, and the resulting probabilities were checked against IGoR. In a later analysis, hypergeometric tests were used to score TCR-TCR, TCR-HLA and TCR-CMV co-occurrence, with a repertoire-size bias correction applied to TCR pairs. A later analysis estimated false discovery rates by permuting HLA or CMV assignments 20 times. In a later analysis, co-occurring TCRs were grouped using DBSCAN, with TCRdist sequence similarity added in when clustering inside HLA-allele-positive subsets. Repertoires with fewer than 30,000 or more than 120,000 public chains, plus five repertoires with anomalous nucleotide sharing, were excluded from co-occurrence clustering. TCRdb carries this immuneACCESS record with in-frame sequences only. Its versions omit some clonotypes, under half of them owing to an unresolved V gene in the studies checked, with the rest unexplained. The DNA gave D and trimming, while V, J and clone size come from that table. This sample is represented by 150,000 to 200,000 clones; around 79% of them were singletons. In total, the top ten clones hold 2% to 3% of the sample.

The cohort consisted of 600 or so healthy bone marrow donors. At the time of sampling, all cohort members were nominally healthy, though unrecorded immune exposures were likely present. The donor was CMV seropositive and belonged to the group of 250 to 300 seropositive cohort members. Each donor provided a peripheral blood sample, and peripheral blood mononuclear cells were used for TCR beta sequencing. The Qiagen DNeasy Blood Extraction Kit was used to extract genomic DNA from the blood cell samples. The clonotype originates from a woman aged 35 to 49 in good health and CMV-seropositive. Sequenced sample: PBMCs. This receptor chain uses TRBV28 and TRBJ2-2; the D gene assignment is ambiguous. The CDR3 protein is CASSLPQRELFF. At the DNA level, the sequence is TGTGCCAGCAGTTTACCTCAGAGGGAGCTGTTTTTT.